This TCR beta chain was recovered during a study of shared clonotypes between healthy human individuals. Findings and caveats of the study: Generation of non-shared clonotypes was less probable than generation of clonotypes shared by all four donors.

Source study methods: From ImmunoSEQ came sequences covering only the junction and carrying no quality scores, so filtering differed. TCRdb keeps only in-frame clones here, not all; method: immunoSEQ multiplex PCR. The DNA gave D and trimming, while V, J and clone size come from that table. The data hold 2 million to 3 million clones, with more than 80% observed a single time. Comment on this clone: Its antigen remains unidentified.

This TCR derives from a man between 18 and 29 years old in good health. Sequences were obtained from naive CD4+ T cells sorted from blood. Subset here: CD45RA+ positively selected.

This CDR3 reads CASTSLGGGTEAFF. As DNA, the CDR3 is TGTGCCAGTACCTCTTTAGGCGGGGGCACTGAAGCTTTCTTT. The V gene is TRBV6-5, the J gene TRBJ1-1; the D gene is possibly TRBD1 (5 bases). The CDR3 spans 14 residues. The germline gives CDR1 MNHEY, CDR2 SVGAGI. V shed 9 bases and J shed 4 bases, with 18 bases lying between them.